Following are 27 T cell receptor beta chains from one sample sequenced in a study of vaccination and CD4 T cells after COVID-19. These receptors have no identified antigens. Specified treatment: roughly nine-day PBMC culture with coronavirus spike peptide pools or control peptides (ViraFEST assay). The Oncomine TCR Beta short-read assay sequenced DNA from cultured CD4+ T cells. TCRdb reprocessed the PCR reads with MiXCR, giving one entry per CDR3 protein. The sample holds 15,000 to 20,000 distinct CDR3 sequences, about three fifths seen once. Sequencing used CD4+ T cells from blood, cultured in vitro. These receptors originate from a human donor who had recovered from COVID-19.

The chain recombines TRBV12-3 or TRBV12-4 with TRBJ1-5; a weak D match, TRBD1 (6 bases). The CDR3 totals 15 residues. V lost 2 bases to trimming and J lost 3 bases, with 11 bases between them. Written as DNA, the CDR3 is TGTGCCAGCAGTTTAAGGGGGGCTACCAATCAGCCCCAGCATTTT. Translating it yields CASSLRGATNQPQHF.

Only a few counts were recorded for this clonotype. This chain connects TRBV25-1 to TRBJ1-2; D call uncertain. The germline V gene has CDR1 MGHDK and CDR2 SYGVNS. V lost 5 bases and J 0 bases, leaving 16 bases between the germline ends. There are 16 residues in the CDR3. The CDR3 nucleotides are TGTGCCAGCAGTAGAACCATGCCCATACCTAACTATGGCTACACCTTC. Protein product: CASSRTMPIPNYGYTF.

This clonotype has only a few counts. The chain couples TRBV27 to TRBJ2-7; the D is unclear. Trimming took 4 bases from V and 2 from J, leaving 12 bases between them. The CDR3 consists of 14 residues. Germline lookup yields CDR1 MNHEY and CDR2 SMNVEV (reference sequence). For the CDR3, the DNA is TGTGCCAGCAGTTCCACGACGGACCCCTACGAGCAGTACTTC. Translating gives CASSSTTDPYEQYF.

This rearrangement joins TRBV27 to TRBJ1-1; 9 positions agree with TRBD1. Germline loops: CDR1 MNHEY, CDR2 SMNVEV (reference sequence). This CDR3 region has 14 residues. The ends lost 6 bases at V and 4 bases at J; junction bases unmatched: 6. CDR3 amino acids: CASRLDRGFTEAFF. Written as DNA, the CDR3 is TGTGCCAGCAGGCTTGACAGGGGGTTCACTGAAGCTTTCTTT.

J is TRBJ1-1 and V is TRBV24-1; TRBD1 is a possible D gene (5 bases). There are 12 residues in the CDR3. Trimming took off 7 bases at V and 3 bases at J, with 8 bases between the two ends. The germline V gene encodes CDR1 KGHDR and CDR2 SFDVKD. CDR3 amino acids: CATSMGHTEAFF. As DNA, the CDR3 is TGTGCCACCAGCATGGGGCACACTGAAGCTTTCTTT.

The chain has TRBV7-8 and TRBJ1-2; D is unclear. Trimming left V 5 bases short and J 4 bases short, with 11 bases between. Germline lookup yields CDR1 SGHVS and CDR2 FQNEAQ. This CDR3 contains 13 residues. In DNA form, the CDR3 reads TGTGCCAGCAGCAACAGACTGTCCTATGGCTACACCTTC. It is translated as CASSNRLSYGYTF.

Only a few counts were recorded for this clonotype. The V call is TRBV2, the J call TRBJ1-2, with D perhaps TRBD1 (5 bases). Looked up from germline, CDR1 is SNHLY and CDR2 is FYNNEI. V was trimmed by 5 bases and J by 7 bases, leaving 11 bases between them. The CDR3 is 12 residues long. CDR3 sequence: CASSLRQPGYTF. In DNA, the CDR3 is TGTGCCAGCAGTTTACGACAGCCTGGCTACACCTTC. Full variable domain (remainder filled in from reference TRBV2 and TRBJ1-2): EPEVTQTPSHQVTQMGQEVILRCVPISNHLYFYWYRQILGQKVEFLVSFYNNEISEKSEIFDDQFSVERPDGSNFTLKIRSTKLEDSAMYFCASSLRQPGYTFGSGTRLTVV.

Worth noting for this clonotype: Sequence at one end of the junction differs from germline and may be a read error. The chain employs TRBV7-9 and TRBJ2-3; 9 bases align to TRBD2. Germline V gene data show CDR1 as SEHNR and CDR2 as FQNEAQ (reference sequence). The CDR3 covers 14 residues. The CDR3 DNA reads TGCGCCAGCAGCTTTAGCGGGAGCGCAGATACGCAGTATTTT. This gives the protein CASSFSGSADTQYF. Full variable domain (remainder filled in from reference TRBV7-9 and TRBJ2-3): DTGVSQNPRHKITKRGQNVTFRCDPISEHNRLYWYRQTLGQGPEFLTYFQNEAQLEKSRLLSDRFSAERPKGSFSTLEIQRTEQGDSAMYLCASSFSGSADTQYFGPGTRLTVL.

This clonotype was found a few times. CDR3 nucleotides: TGTGCCAGCAGTTACCAGGGGGAAAGCTATGGCTACACCTTC. Translation: CASSYQGESYGYTF. The chain couples TRBV6-5 to TRBJ1-2; 7 positions agree with TRBD1. Germline lookup yields CDR1 MNHEY and CDR2 SVGAGI. The J segment lost 4 bases and the V segment lost 2 bases, leaving 4 bases of the junction unmatched. The CDR3 contains 14 residues.

The rearrangement uses TRBV11-2 and TRBJ2-7, with TRBD1 identical over 9 bases. From germline, CDR1 is SGHAT and CDR2 FQNNGV. V gave up 5 bases and J gave up 2 bases; unmatched junction bases: 7. The CDR3 has 15 residues. CDR3 residues: CASSPIRQGAYEQYF. CDR3 nucleotides: TGTGCCAGCAGCCCGATCCGACAGGGGGCCTACGAGCAGTACTTC.

The chain is built from TRBV7-3 and TRBJ2-1; 14 bases match TRBD2. This CDR3 spans 20 amino acids. With 2 bases clipped from V and 0 bases from J, the junction kept 9 bases outside the gene matches. From germline, CDR1 is SGHTA and CDR2 FQGTGA. The CDR3 loop reads CASSLGQGLAGDSSYNEQFF. CDR3 nucleotide sequence: TGTGCCAGCAGCTTAGGTCAGGGACTAGCGGGAGATAGCTCCTACAATGAGCAGTTCTTC.

The chain links TRBV6-5 to TRBJ1-2; no firm D call. CDR3 size: 14 residues. Trimming left V 0 bases short and J 8 bases short, with 13 bases between. Germline lookup yields CDR1 MNHEY and CDR2 SVGAGI. CDR3 amino acids: CASSYSKSDHGYTF. Here the CDR3 DNA reads TGTGCCAGCAGTTACTCGAAGTCGGACCACGGCTACACCTTC.

The chain uses TRBV19 and TRBJ1-2, with 7 bases matching TRBD1. The CDR3 length is 14 residues. The junction had 2 bases not matched to a gene; V was cut back by 3 bases and J by 1 base. CDR1 and CDR2 (germline): LNHDA, SQIVND (reference sequence). The CDR3: CASSIRGLNYGYTF. CDR3 nucleotide sequence: TGTGCCAGTAGTATTAGGGGGCTTAACTATGGCTACACCTTC. The complete variable domain, with remaining parts taken from reference TRBV19 and TRBJ1-2, reads DGGITQSPKYLFRKEGQNVTLSCEQNLNHDAMYWYRQDPGQGLRLIYYSQIVNDFQKGDIAEGYSVSREKKESFPLTVTSAQKNPTAFYLCASSIRGLNYGYTFGSGTRLTVV.

This clonotype turned up a few times. The rearrangement joins TRBV15 to TRBJ1-2, with D possibly TRBD1 on 5 matching bases. This CDR3 spans 16 amino acids. The V and J ends lost 0 bases and 4 bases respectively, with 15 bases between them. Germline CDR1 and CDR2: LNHNV and YYDKDF (reference sequence). CDR3 DNA: TGTGCCACCAGCAGAGATCAGGCAGGGATAATCTATGGCTACACCTTC. Encoded protein: CATSRDQAGIIYGYTF.

J is TRBJ2-1 and V is TRBV2; D not resolved. The germline V and J ends were trimmed by 6 bases and 0 bases, with 12 bases remaining between them. The CDR3 length is 15 residues. Germline assignment: CDR1 SNHLY and CDR2 FYNNEI. The CDR3, as DNA: TGTGCCAGCAGCCTACAGACGAGCTCCTACAATGAGCAGTTCTTC. Encoded protein: CASSLQTSSYNEQFF.

The rearrangement links TRBV6-4 to TRBJ2-1; D not resolved. Germline CDR1 is MRHNA and CDR2 is SNTAGT. This CDR3 comprises 15 residues. Trimming stripped 5 bases from V and 4 bases from J, with 15 bases between. The CDR3 DNA sequence: TGTGCCAGCAGTCCGACGGTAGGGTCTTACAATGAGCAGTTCTTC. This translates into CASSPTVGSYNEQFF.

The chain couples TRBV27 to TRBJ1-2, with 11 bases matching TRBD1. CDR1 and CDR2 from the germline V gene are MNHEY and SMNVEV (reference sequence). Unmatched junction bases numbered 10, after V lost 5 bases and J lost 2 bases. This CDR3 comprises 17 residues. The CDR3, as DNA: TGTGCCAGCAGTCCGGGACAGGGGGGCTTAGGGAACTATGGCTACACCTTC. It specifies CASSPGQGGLGNYGYTF.

J is TRBJ1-1 and V is TRBV27; a weak D match, TRBD1 (5 bases). Germline CDR1 is MNHEY and CDR2 is SMNVEV (reference sequence). V was clipped by 2 bases and J by 4 bases, with 11 bases between them. This CDR3 region has 14 residues. The CDR3 here is CASSLNWGGTEAFF. The CDR3 DNA is TGTGCCAGCAGTTTAAATTGGGGGGGCACTGAAGCTTTCTTT.

This clonotype was detected a few times. V and J are TRBV28 and TRBJ1-2; perhaps TRBD1 as D (5 bases). The V gene lost 8 bases and the J gene lost 2 bases, with 12 bases spanning the gap. The CDR3 extends over 13 amino acids. CDR1 is MDHEN and CDR2 is SYDVKM in the germline V gene. CDR3 sequence: CASRLGQNYGYTF. For the CDR3, the DNA is TGTGCCAGCCGGTTGGGGCAGAACTATGGCTACACCTTC.

V and J are TRBV7-9 and TRBJ1-6; D not certain. Germline-derived CDR1 and CDR2 are SEHNR and FQNEAQ (reference sequence). Trimming took off 5 bases at V and 10 bases at J, with 15 bases between the two ends. This CDR3 has 14 amino acids. CDR3 amino acids: CASSAHVVGSPLHF. The CDR3 DNA follows: TGTGCCAGCAGCGCGCATGTCGTAGGGTCACCCCTCCACTTT.

V and J are TRBV1 and TRBJ1-5; TRBD1 is the table's D call and was not checked against the DNA. TRBV1 is a known pseudogene. This CDR3 spans 16 amino acids. CDR3: CTSRRHGANLHQPQHF. The CDR3 DNA reads as TGCACCAGCAGGCGCCATGGGGCGAATCTGCATCAGCCCCAGCATTTT.

The genes are TRBV20-1 and TRBJ2-7; tentatively, D is TRBD1 or TRBD2 (5 bases each). This CDR3 contains 15 residues. In germline, CDR1 is DFQATT, CDR2 SNEGSKA (reference sequence). The V and J ends lost 5 bases and 1 base respectively, with 18 bases between them. The chain's CDR3 is CSAGQPRTGSYEQYF. The CDR3 DNA reads as TGCAGTGCTGGACAACCTCGGACTGGTTCCTACGAGCAGTACTTC.

This clonotype was seen only once. The genes are TRBV7-2 and TRBJ2-3, with TRBD2 matching 14 bases. CDR1 is SGHTA, CDR2 FQGNSA, per germline. The CDR3 totals 16 residues. V lost 4 bases, J lost 1 base, and 1 base stayed unmatched. The DNA for the CDR3 is TGTGCCAGCAGCTGGGGACTAGCGGGAGGCACAGATACGCAGTATTTT. This codes for CASSWGLAGGTDTQYF. The full variable domain, with the rest looked up from reference TRBV7-2 and TRBJ2-3, is GAGVSQSPSNKVTEKGKDVELRCDPISGHTALYWYRQSLGQGLEFLIYFQGNSAPDKSGLPSDRFSAERTGGSVSTLTIQRTQQEDSAVYLCASSWGLAGGTDTQYFGPGTRLTVL.

The chain employs TRBV7-2 and TRBJ2-1; 8 bases map to TRBD2. V shed 1 base and J 0 bases; nucleotides not matched to a gene: 2. Per the germline V gene, CDR1 is SGHTA and CDR2 is FQGNSA. The CDR3 contains 16 residues. The CDR3 protein is CASSLVGTSSYNEQFF. CDR3 in DNA: TGTGCCAGCAGCTTAGTAGGGACTAGCTCCTACAATGAGCAGTTCTTC.

This clonotype was seen only a few times. The CDR3 DNA is TGTGCCAGCAGCCTGGGGGCGATAACTAGCACAGATACGCAGTATTTT. This sequence encodes CASSLGAITSTDTQYF. The J gene is TRBJ2-3, the V gene TRBV7-6; TRBD1 might be the D (6 bases). Trimming cost V 5 bases and J 0 bases, with 15 bases left between them. The CDR3 spans 16 residues. Looked up from germline, CDR1 is SGHVS and CDR2 is FNYEAQ.

V usage is TRBV20-1 and J usage is TRBJ2-1; 7 bases agree with TRBD1. Per germline, CDR1 DFQATT and CDR2 SNEGSKA (reference sequence). V was pared by 6 bases and J by 1 base, with 18 bases of the junction left unmatched. The CDR3 loop spans 18 amino acids. The CDR3 loop is CSARQRQGGSPSYNEQFF. The CDR3 nucleotides are TGCAGTGCCAGACAAAGACAGGGCGGTAGTCCGTCCTACAATGAGCAGTTCTTC.

The V call is TRBV30, the J call TRBJ2-7, with 9 bases aligning to TRBD1. The CDR3 length is 13 residues. Germline lookup yields CDR1 GTSNPN and CDR2 SVGIG (reference sequence). V was clipped by 3 bases and J by 5 bases; unmatched bases: 5. For the CDR3, the DNA is TGTGCCTGGAGGGGGACAGGGCTTCACGAGCAGTACTTC. Protein sequence: CAWRGTGLHEQYF.